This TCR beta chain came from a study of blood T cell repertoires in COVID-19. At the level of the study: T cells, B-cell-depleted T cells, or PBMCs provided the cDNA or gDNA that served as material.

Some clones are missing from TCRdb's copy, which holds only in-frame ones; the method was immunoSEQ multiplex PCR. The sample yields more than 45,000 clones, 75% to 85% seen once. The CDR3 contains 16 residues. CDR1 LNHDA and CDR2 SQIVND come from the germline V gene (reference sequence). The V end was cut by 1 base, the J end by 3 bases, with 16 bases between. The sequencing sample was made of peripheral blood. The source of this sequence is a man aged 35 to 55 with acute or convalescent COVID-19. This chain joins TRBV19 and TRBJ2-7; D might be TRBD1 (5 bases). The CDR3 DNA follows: TGTGCCAGTAGTATAGCTCGGACACAGGAAGGCTACGAGCAGTACTTC. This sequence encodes CASSIARTQEGYEQYF.